These T cell receptor beta chains were read from a single sample in a study of follicular helper T cells after annual influenza vaccination. Only in-frame clones appear in the TCRdb table, and some are missing; sequencing was by immunoSEQ multiplex PCR. The sample has 8,500 to 10,000 clones, roughly 90% seen once. Sequences were derived from CXCR5+ CD38- circulating T follicular helper cells from blood, sampled on the day of influenza vaccination. These receptors were collected from an adult who received the influenza vaccine. CDR3s leave out the opening cysteine and the closing phenylalanine or tryptophan.

TRBV12-5 ASGFWGAGTEAF
TRBV6-1 ASRTGGADEKLF
TRBV6-5 ASSDLSYEQY
TRBV11-3 ASSLSRGTDTQY
TRBV29-1 SVLPGGVTEAF
TRBV4-1 ASSQSIGASYNEQF
TRBV19 ASSEVEKTGIGYT
TRBV30 AWSRSGYSDTQY
TRBV5-1 ASSLLGGLNTEAF
TRBV27 ASSQRGAEAF
TRBV7-8 ASSTSTGLGQPQH
TRBV9 ASSVGLSHYNEQF
TRBV19 ASTGQAGLLDTQY
TRBV28 ASSLTAGGIYEQY
TRBV5-4 ASTPGTGSSGNTIY
TRBV6-5 ASGGTETYEQY
TRBV7-2 ASSLSFETGFVHEQY
TRBV27 ASSLGQGSEKLF
TRBV11-2 ASSLLMVNTEAF
TRBV7-9 ASSGTGSSSPLH
TRBV6-5 ASKGGATNEKLF
TRBV2 ASSASPMNTQY
TRBV5-5 ASSLGTVTDTQY
TRBV6-1 ASSERLFEAF
TRBV5-1 ASHLGPGGEKLF
TRBV7-6 ASSLARVVSGPAMNTEAF
TRBV18 ASSPREGRLTEAF
TRBV18 ASSRGTPGTGELF
TRBV7-6 ASSSGGNEQF
TRBV7-9 ASSGLRGISTDTQY
TRBV6-5 ASSLTSGIDNEQF
TRBV28 ASTLGGQGVLSYGYT
TRBV6-5 ASSRTGINTEAF
TRBV6-4 ASSDMDSPLH
TRBV6-1 ASWKTGGGYEQY
TRBV5-5 ASSLGQGSTDTQY
TRBV5-8 ASQEGGTPYNEQF
TRBV4-1 ASSQDSGEADTQY
TRBV9 ASSPSGTDRDSF
TRBV6-1 ASTTTTWEKLF
TRBV5-1 ASSLVTGPYEQY
TRBV6-5 ASRPPTNGNTIY
TRBV2 ASKGGAYEQY
TRBV5-1 ASSFSQGQGNEQF
TRBV28 ASSLSGTWGNTIY
TRBV18 ASSPQFSGANVLT
TRBV5-6 ASSLQGPGANVLT
TRBV6-1 ASIQGLYSNQPQH
TRBV2 ASTGTGGEKLF
TRBV7-9 ASSLEGGTEAF
TRBV7-9 ASSRTSGALPEQY
TRBV21-1 ASSKEVELWYAEAF
TRBV6-5 ASSYSSFMGTEAF
TRBV11-2 ASSMDSDYGYT
TRBV15 ATSRDAVTGELF
TRBV11-1 ASSSDRGFSAEAF
TRBV5-1 ASSLIGVKGYNEQF
TRBV7-9 ASSLVNEQF